Listed below are T cell receptor beta chains from one sample, sequenced in a study of T-cell reconstitution after alpha-beta-depleted transplantation in children. TCRdb independently ran MiXCR on the PCR reads; one entry per CDR3 protein. The sample has about 980,000 distinct CDR3 sequences; about 26% are singletons. The starting material was PBMCs, mostly from graft donor cells, obtained 360 days after TCRalphabeta/CD19-depleted stem cell transplant. These receptors were taken from a boy younger than two who had a stem cell transplant for SCID, so the T cells may come from the graft donor. Each CDR3 is given without its conserved first and last residue. Expanded clones are given a class, and other clones once, few, many or no size at all.

CDR3: ASSLQRGPGTQY; V: TRBV7-8; size: NA; J: TRBJ2-3
CDR3: ASSFRLGRGGSGELF; V: TRBV12-3/TRBV12-4; size: NA; J: TRBJ2-2
CDR3: SARDKSGESPGF; V: TRBV20-1; size: once; J: TRBJ2-1
CDR3: ASSDFPVSETQY; V: TRBV2; size: few; J: TRBJ2-5
CDR3: AIHIGGAGTGELF; V: TRBV12-3/TRBV12-4; size: NA; J: TRBJ2-2
CDR3: SAQGQGGFNEQF; V: TRBV20-1; size: NA; J: TRBJ2-1
CDR3: ASSLEGTSGLSYEQY; V: TRBV5-1; size: few; J: TRBJ2-7
CDR3: ASSQDVGTEKSYEQY; V: TRBV4-2; size: NA; J: TRBJ2-7
CDR3: ASSVSGEGNEQF; V: TRBV9; size: NA; J: TRBJ2-1
CDR3: ASRNSGLGHYGYT; V: TRBV7-2; size: NA; J: TRBJ1-2
CDR3: ASSSSGTDFKGT; V: TRBV5-1; size: NA; J: TRBJ1-2
CDR3: ASSLDTGTPQH; V: TRBV7-2; size: NA; J: TRBJ1-5
CDR3: ATRESTGASWNSPLH; V: TRBV15; size: few; J: TRBJ1-6
CDR3: ASSLAIDEQF; V: TRBV7-9; size: NA; J: TRBJ2-1
CDR3: ASRRLAGPYEQY; V: TRBV6-2/TRBV6-3; size: few; J: TRBJ2-7
CDR3: ASSHRPGPENIQY; V: TRBV4-3; size: many; J: TRBJ2-4
CDR3: ASRPQITDTQY; V: TRBV6-1; size: few; J: TRBJ2-3
CDR3: ASSSGTGGYYGYT; V: TRBV27; size: few; J: TRBJ1-2
CDR3: ASSPPGGGFGYT; V: TRBV5-5; size: NA; J: TRBJ1-2
CDR3: ASSQAGESSYNEQF; V: TRBV3-1; size: many; J: TRBJ2-1
CDR3: ASSLVEFHEQY; V: TRBV5-1; size: NA; J: TRBJ2-7
CDR3: ATSRDGSGRETQY; V: TRBV15; size: NA; J: TRBJ2-5
CDR3: ASSPRTESYNEQF; V: TRBV5-1; size: few; J: TRBJ2-1
CDR3: ATRDRWNTEAF; V: TRBV7-2; size: NA; J: TRBJ1-1
CDR3: ASSDLLGGAYNEQF; V: TRBV12-3/TRBV12-4; size: few; J: TRBJ2-1
CDR3: SAIPGKGDYEQY; V: TRBV20-1; size: few; J: TRBJ2-7
CDR3: ASSAGQAMGGYT; V: TRBV5-1; size: few; J: TRBJ1-2
CDR3: ASSREQGYHGYT; V: TRBV4-3; size: many; J: TRBJ1-2
CDR3: ASSSGEGSSPLH; V: TRBV6-5; size: many; J: TRBJ1-6
CDR3: ASTIANVADTQY; V: TRBV5-1; size: once; J: TRBJ2-3
CDR3: ASSPRTGPFYGYT; V: TRBV7-7; size: few; J: TRBJ1-2
CDR3: ASRQRVVAQPQH; V: TRBV6-2/TRBV6-3; size: NA; J: TRBJ1-5
CDR3: ASSPGHAPYEQY; V: TRBV12-3/TRBV12-4; size: few; J: TRBJ2-7
CDR3: ASSLVSYLETQY; V: TRBV7-9; size: NA; J: TRBJ2-5
CDR3: SVEWAESPLEQF; V: TRBV29-1; size: NA; J: TRBJ2-1
CDR3: SVEGASGGQNRELF; V: TRBV29-1; size: many; J: TRBJ2-2
CDR3: ASTQGQVMNTEAF; V: TRBV12-3/TRBV12-4; size: few; J: TRBJ1-1
CDR3: ASRGGVGETQY; V: TRBV2; size: few; J: TRBJ2-5
CDR3: ASSLGQGGIYEQY; V: TRBV5-5; size: few; J: TRBJ2-7
CDR3: ASSSGRPTAYEQY; V: TRBV28; size: few; J: TRBJ2-7
CDR3: ASSLAGLAGEETQY; V: TRBV12-3/TRBV12-4; size: NA; J: TRBJ2-5
CDR3: SVRAPSNQPQH; V: TRBV20-1; size: NA; J: TRBJ1-5
CDR3: ASSLSGFGYEQY; V: TRBV7-8; size: few; J: TRBJ2-7
CDR3: ATSDAGTDTQY; V: TRBV24-1; size: few; J: TRBJ2-3
CDR3: SAQAPGGRGQETQY; V: TRBV20-1; size: NA; J: TRBJ2-5
CDR3: ASSLPQGRSTDTQY; V: TRBV28; size: few; J: TRBJ2-3